These 4 T cell receptor beta chains were sequenced from one sample in a study of T cells in localized non-small cell lung cancer. Only in-frame clones appear in the TCRdb table, and some are missing; sequencing was by immunoSEQ multiplex PCR. Among tens of thousands of clones listed, around 75% were seen once. Specimen: PBMCs, collected before any cancer treatment. The receptors stem from a woman aged 35 to 70 with stage II squamous cell lung carcinoma.

This chain joins TRBV6-1 and TRBJ2-7; the match to TRBD1 covers 9 bases. J gave up 5 bases and V 8 bases, and 7 bases lay outside the gene matches. The CDR3 is made up of 13 amino acids. Germline values: CDR1 MNHNS, CDR2 SASEGT. The CDR3 DNA reads TGTGCCAGCCGGGGACAGGGCGCCAACGAGCAGTACGTC. Protein product: CASRGQGANEQYV.

The chain combines TRBV19 with TRBJ1-6; 7 nucleotides match TRBD1. Germline CDR1 LNHDA, CDR2 SQIVND (reference sequence). Unmatched junction bases numbered 4, after V lost 4 bases and J lost 7 bases. The CDR3 is 14 amino acids. The CDR3 nucleotides read TGTGCCAGTAGTACAGGGGGTTTGAATTCACCCCTCCACTTT. It yields the protein CASSTGGLNSPLHF.

The chain has TRBV4-2 and TRBJ1-1; TRBD1 agrees at 11 bases. Germline CDR1 LGHNA, CDR2 YNFKEQ. CDR3 size: 16 residues. V lost 1 base, J lost 6 bases, and 7 bases stayed unmatched. The CDR3 DNA is TGTGCCAGCAGCCAAGTCTCTGGACAGGGGGCGGCTGAAGCTTTCTTT. Amino acid sequence: CASSQVSGQGAAEAFF.

The chain carries TRBV27 and TRBJ2-5; the match to TRBD2 covers 7 bases. Germline V gene lookup returns CDR1 MNHEY and CDR2 SMNVEV (reference sequence). The V segment lost 3 bases and the J segment 5 bases; nucleotides outside the gene matches: 18. The CDR3 is 18 residues long. Here the CDR3 reads CASSLRSGEGGPRETQYF. The CDR3 bases are TGTGCCAGCAGTTTGCGGTCGGGGGAGGGAGGGCCTCGGGAGACCCAGTACTTC.